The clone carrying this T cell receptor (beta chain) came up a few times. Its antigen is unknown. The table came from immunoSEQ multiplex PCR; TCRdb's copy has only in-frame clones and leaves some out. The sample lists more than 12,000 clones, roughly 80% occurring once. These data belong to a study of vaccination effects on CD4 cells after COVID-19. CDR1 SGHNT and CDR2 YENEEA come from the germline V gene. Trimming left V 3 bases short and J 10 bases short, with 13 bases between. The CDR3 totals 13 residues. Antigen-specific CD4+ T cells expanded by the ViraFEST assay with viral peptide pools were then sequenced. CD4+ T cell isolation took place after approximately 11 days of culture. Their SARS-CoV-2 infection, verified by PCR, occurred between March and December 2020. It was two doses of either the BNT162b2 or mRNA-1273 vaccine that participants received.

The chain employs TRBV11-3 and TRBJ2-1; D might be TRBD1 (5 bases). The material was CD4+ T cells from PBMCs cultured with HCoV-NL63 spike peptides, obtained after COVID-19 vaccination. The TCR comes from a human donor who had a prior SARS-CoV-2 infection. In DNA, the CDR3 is TGTGCCAGCAGCTTCCTAGATAGGGGAGAGCAGTTCTTC. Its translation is CASSFLDRGEQFF.